The T cell receptor beta chain described here comes from a study of cytomegalovirus exposure and HLA in healthy donors. The study, taken as a whole, reports: High specificity and sensitivity for cytomegalovirus status were reported for the classifier. According to a subsequent analysis, TCR clusters from the first cohort were inclined to appear together in the 110 or so validation repertoires. Rarity marked most TCR sequences, yet some public TCRs occurred in many donors.

Data came from immunoSEQ multiplex PCR; TCRdb stores just in-frame clones and leaves some out. The sample carries 55,000 to 70,000 clones, about 92% recorded once. About this clone: The antigen is undetermined.

V was cut by 0 bases and J by 7 bases, with 16 bases left in between. The length of the CDR3 is 15 residues. Looked up from germline, CDR1 is GTSNPN and CDR2 is SVGIG (reference sequence). Sample: PBMCs. This clonotype originated in a man younger than 35 in good health and CMV-seropositive. This rearrangement joins TRBV30 to TRBJ1-5; D uncertain. The DNA for the CDR3 is TGTGCCTGGAGTGTTAAAGAACAGAGTTACCAGCCCCAGCATTTT. Its translation is CAWSVKEQSYQPQHF.